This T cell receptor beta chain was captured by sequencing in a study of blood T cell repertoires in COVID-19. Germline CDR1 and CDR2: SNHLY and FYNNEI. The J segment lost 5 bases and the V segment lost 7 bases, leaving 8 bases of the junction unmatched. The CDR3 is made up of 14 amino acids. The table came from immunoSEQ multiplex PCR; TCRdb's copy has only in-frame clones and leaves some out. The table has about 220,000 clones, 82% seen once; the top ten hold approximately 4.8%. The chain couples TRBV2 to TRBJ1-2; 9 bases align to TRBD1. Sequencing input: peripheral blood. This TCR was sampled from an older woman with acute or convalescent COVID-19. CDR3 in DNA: TGTGCCAGCACCGGAGAGACAGGGGGGTATGGCTACACCTTC. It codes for CASTGETGGYGYTF.